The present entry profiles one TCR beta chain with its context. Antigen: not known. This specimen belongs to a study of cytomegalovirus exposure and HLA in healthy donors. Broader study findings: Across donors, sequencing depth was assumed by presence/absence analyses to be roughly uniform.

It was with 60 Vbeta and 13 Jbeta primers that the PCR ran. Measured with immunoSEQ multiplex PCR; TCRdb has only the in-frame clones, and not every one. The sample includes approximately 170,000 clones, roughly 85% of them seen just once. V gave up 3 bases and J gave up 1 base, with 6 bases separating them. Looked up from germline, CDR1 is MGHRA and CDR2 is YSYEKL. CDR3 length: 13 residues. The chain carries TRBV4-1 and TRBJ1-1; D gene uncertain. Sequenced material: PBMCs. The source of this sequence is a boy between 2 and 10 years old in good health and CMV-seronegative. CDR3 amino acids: CASSHRQNTEAFF. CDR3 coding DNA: TGCGCCAGCAGCCACCGACAGAACACTGAAGCTTTCTTT.